The clone carrying this T cell receptor (beta chain) was seen ten or more times. Antigen unknown. This sample is drawn from a study of T cells in Graves' hyperthyroidism and ophthalmopathy. Study-level results: Through a model of 13 V-J features, ophthalmopathy was separated from stable hyperthyroidism.

The ends were cut back, 5 bases at V and 3 bases at J, with 13 bases in the middle. The CDR3 runs to 14 residues. Germline lookup yields CDR1 LNHDA and CDR2 SQIVND (reference sequence). RNA transcripts served as the template for amplifying TCR beta CDR3 regions. In the first-round RT-PCR of the TCR CDR3, the HTBI primer set was used. TCRdb passed the multiplex PCR reads through MiXCR, listing each CDR3 protein once. The sample records over 700,000 distinct CDR3 sequences, about 38% being singletons. In patients aged 18 to 65, hyperthyroidism was newly diagnosed, with duration under 2 months. This TCR derives from a man younger than 35 with Graves' hyperthyroidism. Sequencing was done on a sample of blood. This chain joins TRBV19 and TRBJ2-5, with D tentatively TRBD2 (5 bases). The CDR3 protein is CASSPRLAEETQYF. The CDR3 nucleotides are TGTGCCAGTAGTCCGAGGCTAGCAGAAGAGACCCAGTACTTC.